This is a list of T cell receptor beta chains from one sample in a study of regulatory T cells in long-lasting Graves disease. In TCRdb, the multiplex PCR reads were re-called with MiXCR into one record per CDR3 protein. The table lists roughly 320,000 distinct CDR3 sequences, roughly a sixth of them singletons. The data also belong to a second study, concerning T cells in Graves' hyperthyroidism and ophthalmopathy.

Here the sequenced sample was peripheral blood mononuclear cells (PBMCs), taken at new diagnosis, from a patient treated with antithyroid drugs. The origin of the receptors is a man aged 40-50 years with Graves disease. CDR3s include the opening cysteine and the closing phenylalanine or tryptophan. Fields, in order: J gene, V gene, clone size, D gene, CDR3 DNA, CDR3 protein. A D gene is named only where the DNA matches it firmly. The listing skips clone size in some rows; elsewhere it reads once, few, many or a size class.

TRBJ2-5	TRBV20-1	-	-	TGCAGTGCTAGAGATTCTGGAGCGAACTACCAAGAGACCCAGTACTTC	CSARDSGANYQETQYF
TRBJ2-7	TRBV14	-	-	TGTGCCAGCAGCCGAGATCTCGCGGCACGCGAGCAGTACTTC	CASSRDLAAREQYF
TRBJ1-6	TRBV30	many	-	TGTGCCTGGAGTCTATGGAAGAATTCACCCCTCCACTTT	CAWSLWKNSPLHF
TRBJ1-1	TRBV7-2	many	-	TGTGCCAGCAGTTACACTGGACAGACCAATGCTTTCTTT	CASSYTGQTNAFF
TRBJ1-6	TRBV18	few	TRBD1	TGTGCCAGCTCATACAGGGGGACCGTGGTTTCACCCCTCCACTTT	CASSYRGTVVSPLHF
TRBJ2-5	TRBV7-9	many	-	TGTGCCAGCAGCTTAGTCTGGACAGGGAGGGAGGAGACCCAGTACTTC	CASSLVWTGREETQYF
TRBJ2-5	TRBV7-2	many	TRBD2	TGTGCCAGCAGCGCCGCTAGCGGGGGGGCGAAGACCCAGTACTTC	CASSAASGGAKTQYF
TRBJ2-3	TRBV19	-	-	TGTGCCAGTAGCTCGCGGGGTAAGGGAGATACGCAGTATTTT	CASSSRGKGDTQYF
TRBJ2-3	TRBV6-1	few	-	TGTGCCAGCAGTGAAGCGCTGGTGGGTAGCACAGATACGCAGTATTTT	CASSEALVGSTDTQYF
TRBJ1-2	TRBV28	many	-	TGTGCCAGCAGTCTCATTGGGGGGAGTGGCTACACCTTC	CASSLIGGSGYTF
TRBJ1-6	TRBV5-1	many	-	TGCGCCAGCAGCCCGGACGGCGCATATAATTCACCCCTCCACTTT	CASSPDGAYNSPLHF
TRBJ2-7	TRBV7-2	many	-	TGTGCCAGCAGCCCTTTGGGCCCCAACGTGCCCTACGAGCAGTACTTC	CASSPLGPNVPYEQYF
TRBJ2-7	TRBV29-1	-	-	TGCAGCGTGGGGGCGGGGGTCTCCTACGAGCAGTACTTC	CSVGAGVSYEQYF
TRBJ2-3	TRBV10-3	many	-	TGTGCCATCAGCCCGGGGCCTAACACAGATACGCAGTATTTT	CAISPGPNTDTQYF
TRBJ1-1	TRBV5-1	few	-	TGCGCCAGCACCATTGCCCCGGGAAGCACTGAAGCTTTCTTT	CASTIAPGSTEAFF
TRBJ2-2	TRBV3-1	many	TRBD2	TGTGCCAGCAGTCAGGGACTAGCGGGGGGCCTTTCGAACACCGGGGAGCTGTTTTTT	CASSQGLAGGLSNTGELFF
TRBJ2-7	TRBV7-2	-	-	TGTGCCAGCAGCCCCCCTTACGAGCAGTACTTC	CASSPPYEQYF
TRBJ2-3	TRBV28	many	TRBD2	TGTGCCAGCAGGCTGTCGCTAGCGGGGGGCTGGGATACGCAGTATTTT	CASRLSLAGGWDTQYF
TRBJ2-2	TRBV7-3	many	-	TGTGCCAGCAGCTTAAACCCCTCGGGGAACACCGGGGAGCTGTTTTTT	CASSLNPSGNTGELFF
TRBJ1-5	TRBV7-2	many	-	TGTGCCAGCAGCTTAGGGGTCTGGGGCAATCAGCCCCAGCATTTT	CASSLGVWGNQPQHF
TRBJ2-1	TRBV20-1	-	TRBD2	TGCAGTGCTCCTCCCAACCAGGCGACTAGCGCCGGAGATGAGCAGTTCTTC	CSAPPNQATSAGDEQFF
TRBJ1-2	TRBV28	few	-	TGTGCCAGCAGTTTCGGAACAGTTAACTATGGCTACACCTTC	CASSFGTVNYGYTF
TRBJ2-7	TRBV5-1	many	TRBD2	TGCGCCAGCAGGCCCGGGGGGAGCTCCTACGAGCAGTACTTC	CASRPGGSSYEQYF
TRBJ1-1	TRBV6-4	many	-	TGTGCCAGCAGTGAATCATTGTGGAACACTGAAGCTTTCTTT	CASSESLWNTEAFF
TRBJ1-2	TRBV30	few	TRBD1	TGTGCCTGGAGTGGCCCGGGACAGGGTAATAACTATGGCTACACCTTC	CAWSGPGQGNNYGYTF
TRBJ2-5	TRBV10-2	many	-	TGCGCCAGCAGTGATCGGGTTGCGGAGACCCAGTACTTC	CASSDRVAETQYF
TRBJ1-1	TRBV11-2	-	-	TGTGCCAGCAGCGCCGCAGGGAACACTGAAGCTTTCTTT	CASSAAGNTEAFF
TRBJ2-1	TRBV20-1	-	TRBD1	TGCAGTGCTTCAAGACCGGGACAGGGGTTCCATGAGCAGTTCTTC	CSASRPGQGFHEQFF
TRBJ1-4	TRBV28	many	TRBD1	TGTGCCAGCAGTGGATCGGGACAGGGGGGTAATGAAAAACTGTTTTTT	CASSGSGQGGNEKLFF
TRBJ2-5	TRBV24-1	many	TRBD1	TGTGCCACCATGGGAACAGGGGACGAGACCCAGTACTTC	CATMGTGDETQYF
TRBJ2-4	TRBV19	-	-	TGTGCCAGTAGCATCCCATTCGTTGGAGCCAAAAACATTCAGTACTTC	CASSIPFVGAKNIQYF
TRBJ2-7	TRBV7-9	many	-	TGTGCCAGCAGCCTTGGAACAGGACGGCCACCTGAGTACTTC	CASSLGTGRPPEYF
TRBJ2-2	TRBV9	few	TRBD1	TGTGCCAGCAGCCTCCTTTCAGGGGGCGGGGAGCTGCTTTTT	CASSLLSGGGELLF
TRBJ2-5	TRBV7-6	few	TRBD1	TGTGCCAGCAGCCGGAATAACCGGGACAGCCTTGATCAAGAGACCCAGTACTTC	CASSRNNRDSLDQETQYF
TRBJ1-5	TRBV2	many	-	TGTGCCAGCGACTCGCGGGGACGCGCACTCAATCAGCCCCAGCATTTT	CASDSRGRALNQPQHF
TRBJ1-5	TRBV20-1	many	TRBD1	TGCAGTGCTAGAGACCCCCTGACAGGGGGGGCCAATCAGCCCCAGCATTTT	CSARDPLTGGANQPQHF
TRBJ1-1	TRBV5-1	many	-	TGCGCCAGCAGCTTCGAGGGGGTGCCTGAAGCTTTCTTT	CASSFEGVPEAFF
TRBJ2-3	TRBV24-1	many	-	TGTGCCACCAGTGACCGGACTAGCACAGATACGCAGTATTTT	CATSDRTSTDTQYF
TRBJ2-5	TRBV2	-	TRBD1	TGTGCCAGCATGGTGGACAGGGGGCGAGAGACCCAGTACTTC	CASMVDRGRETQYF
TRBJ2-1	TRBV5-6	few	TRBD1	TGTGCCAGCAGTCGTCCCGGGACAGGGATAGGCTACAATGAGCAGTTCTTC	CASSRPGTGIGYNEQFF
TRBJ2-7	TRBV18	many	-	TGTGCCAGCTCACCCCCCGGGCTAACTTACGAGCAGTACTTC	CASSPPGLTYEQYF
TRBJ2-5	TRBV15	few	TRBD1	TGTGCCACCAGCAGAGCACAGGGGGCCGTCGAGACCCAGTACTTC	CATSRAQGAVETQYF
TRBJ2-2	TRBV20-1	few	-	TGCAGTGCTAGTTCAGGCCGAAGGACCGGGGAGCTGTTTTTT	CSASSGRRTGELFF
TRBJ1-2	TRBV9	few	TRBD1	TGTGCCAGCAGCGCCCACCGGGACAGGGGCAACTATGGCTACACCTTC	CASSAHRDRGNYGYTF
TRBJ2-2	TRBV7-3	few	-	TGTGCCAGCAGCTTCGAAATGGGGAAGTACACCGGGGAGCTGTTTTTT	CASSFEMGKYTGELFF
TRBJ2-7	TRBV27	many	TRBD1	TGTGCCAGCAGTTCCCGGGACAGGGGCTACGAGCAGTACTTC	CASSSRDRGYEQYF
TRBJ1-3	TRBV19	-	TRBD1	TGTGCTTGCCTTAACGGACAGGGGGCTGGAAACACCATATATTTT	CACLNGQGAGNTIYF
TRBJ1-1	TRBV20-1	-	-	TGCAGTGCTCCCAGAGGCCCTGAAGCTTTCTTT	CSAPRGPEAFF